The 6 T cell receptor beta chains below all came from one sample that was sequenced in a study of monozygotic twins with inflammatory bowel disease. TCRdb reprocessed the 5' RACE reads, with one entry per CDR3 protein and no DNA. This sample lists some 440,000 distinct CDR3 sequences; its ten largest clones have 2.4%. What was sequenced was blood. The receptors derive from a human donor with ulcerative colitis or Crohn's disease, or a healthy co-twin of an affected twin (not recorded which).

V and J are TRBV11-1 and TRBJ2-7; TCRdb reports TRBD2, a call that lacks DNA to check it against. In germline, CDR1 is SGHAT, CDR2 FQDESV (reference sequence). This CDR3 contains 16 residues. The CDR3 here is CASSPNGGTSSYEQYF.

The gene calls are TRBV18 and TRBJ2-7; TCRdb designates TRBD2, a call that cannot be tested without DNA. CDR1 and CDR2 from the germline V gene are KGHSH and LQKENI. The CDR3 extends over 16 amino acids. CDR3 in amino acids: CASSQGLAEISYEQYF. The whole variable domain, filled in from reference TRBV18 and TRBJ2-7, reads NAGVMQNPRHLVRRRGQEARLRCSPMKGHSHVYWYRQLPEEGLKFMVYLQKENIIDESGMPKERFSAEFPKEGPSILRIQQVVRGDSAAYFCASSQGLAEISYEQYFGPGTRLTVT.

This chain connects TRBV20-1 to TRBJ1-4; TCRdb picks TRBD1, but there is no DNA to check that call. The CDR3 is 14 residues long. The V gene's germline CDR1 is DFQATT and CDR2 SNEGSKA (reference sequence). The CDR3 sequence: CSVLQGASNEKLFF.

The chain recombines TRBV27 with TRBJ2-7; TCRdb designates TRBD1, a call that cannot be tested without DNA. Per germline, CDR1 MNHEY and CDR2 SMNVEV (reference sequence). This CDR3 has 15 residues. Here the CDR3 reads CASSSRGRHSYEQYF.

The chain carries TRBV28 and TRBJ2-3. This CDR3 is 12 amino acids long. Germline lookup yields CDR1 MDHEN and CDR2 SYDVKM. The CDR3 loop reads CASTQSTDTQYF. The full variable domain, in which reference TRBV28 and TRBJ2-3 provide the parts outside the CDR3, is DVKVTQSSRYLVKRTGEKVFLECVQDMDHENMFWYRQDPGLGLRLIYFSYDVKMKEKGDIPEGYSVSREKKERFSLILESASTNQTSMYLCASTQSTDTQYFGPGTRLTVL.

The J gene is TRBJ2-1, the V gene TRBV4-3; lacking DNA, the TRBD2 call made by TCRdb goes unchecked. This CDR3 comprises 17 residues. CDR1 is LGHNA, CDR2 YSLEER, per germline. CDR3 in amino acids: CASSQDRERPTYNEQFF.